Each of the 17 T cell receptor beta chains below was sequenced from the same sample in a study of graft-versus-host responses after intestinal transplantation. The repertoire was sequenced with immunoSEQ multiplex PCR; TCRdb's copy has only in-frame clones and lacks some. Of about 92,000 clones in the sample, less than 90% were seen once. These receptors' antigens are unknown. The sequenced sample was unstimulated CD8+ T cells sorted from spleen or lymph node cells, obtained before intestinal transplant. The receptor set was obtained from a human donor who received an intestinal transplant.

Points on this clone: The sample holds other DNA sequences that translate to the same CDR3. V is TRBV19 and J is TRBJ1-2; 9 nucleotides match TRBD1. In germline, CDR1 is LNHDA, CDR2 SQIVND (reference sequence). This CDR3 has 13 amino acids. The CDR3 region is CATGTGTHYGYTF. CDR3 nucleotide sequence: TGTGCTACCGGGACAGGGACGCACTATGGCTACACCTTC.

The chain employs TRBV4-1 and TRBJ1-5, with D unclear. The V gene's germline CDR1 is MGHRA and CDR2 YSYEKL. Trimming stripped 0 bases from V and 6 bases from J, with 15 bases between. CDR3 length: 16 residues. In DNA form, the CDR3 reads TGCGCCAGCAGCCAAGATACGTGTAGGGCTGGTCAGCCCCAGCATTTT. Its translation: CASSQDTCRAGQPQHF.

This clone was recorded once. In DNA form, the CDR3 reads TGTGCCAGCAGTGAAGGACTAGCGGGAGATTTTGAGCAGTTCTTC. Residues: CASSEGLAGDFEQFF. The chain uses TRBV25-1 and TRBJ2-1; 13 bases map to TRBD2. J gave up 9 bases and V 2 bases, and 4 bases lay outside the gene matches. The germline V gene encodes CDR1 MGHDK and CDR2 SYGVNS. The CDR3 consists of 15 residues.

The genes are TRBV7-9 and TRBJ1-1; no clear D gene. The CDR3 runs to 18 residues. Germline V CDR1 and CDR2: SEHNR, FQNEAQ (reference sequence). Trimming stripped 0 bases from V and 0 bases from J, with 17 bases between. CDR3 in DNA: TGTGCCAGCAGCTTAGCGTGGGAGAGGCGTCCGATGAACACTGAAGCTTTCTTT. Amino acid sequence: CASSLAWERRPMNTEAFF.

This clone was counted once. The J gene is TRBJ2-7, the V gene TRBV4-1, with a tentative D call TRBD2 (6 bases). Trimming removed 3 bases at V and 2 bases at J, with 17 bases between. The CDR3 is 16 amino acids. Per the germline V gene, CDR1 is MGHRA and CDR2 is YSYEKL. This CDR3 is CASSHWFGTSAYEQYF. The CDR3 DNA reads TGCGCCAGCAGCCATTGGTTCGGGACTTCAGCCTACGAGCAGTACTTC.

This chain joins TRBV5-5 and TRBJ2-1, with unresolved D. V was clipped by 4 bases and J by 9 bases, with 8 bases between them. This CDR3 has 11 residues. Germline assignment: CDR1 SGHKS and CDR2 YYEKEE (reference sequence). The CDR3 nucleotides are TGTGCCAGCAGCCCAAGTAGTGAGCAGTTCTTC. Amino acid sequence: CASSPSSEQFF.

The chain uses TRBV10-3 and TRBJ2-7; 7 bases line up with TRBD1. This CDR3 region has 13 residues. After removal of 11 bases from V and 3 bases from J, the junction contained 10 bases not matched to a gene. Germline CDR1 reads ENHRY; CDR2 reads SYGVKD. CDR3 residues: CADSRRQGYEQYF. The CDR3 DNA reads as TGTGCCGACTCCCGGAGACAGGGCTACGAGCAGTACTTC.

The chain links TRBV6-5 to TRBJ2-5, with D uncertain. The CDR3 covers 13 residues. Germline V gene lookup returns CDR1 MNHEY and CDR2 SVGAGI. V lost 6 bases to trimming and J lost 1 base, with 9 bases between them. As DNA, the CDR3 is TGTGCCAGCAGGGCCCCGCCCCAAGAGACCCAGTACTTC. This gives the protein CASRAPPQETQYF.

The chain combines TRBV9 with TRBJ2-1, with D maybe TRBD2 (6 bases). V gave up 3 bases and J gave up 2 bases, with 12 bases separating them. The CDR3 is 15 residues long. Germline loops: CDR1 SGDLS, CDR2 YYNGEE. CDR3 coding DNA: TGTGCCAGCAGCGCCACTAGCTCCGCCTACAATGAGCAGTTCTTC. Its translation: CASSATSSAYNEQFF.

This clone was seen only once. The chain couples TRBV30 to TRBJ2-1; D may be TRBD2 (5 bases). The CDR3 consists of 13 residues. V was shortened by 5 bases and J by 7 bases, with 15 bases between the two germline ends. Per the germline V gene, CDR1 is GTSNPN and CDR2 is SVGIG (reference sequence). The CDR3 nucleotides are TGTGCCTGGGTGGGGAGTACGTTTAATGAGCAGTTCTTC. This encodes CAWVGSTFNEQFF. The full variable domain, in which reference TRBV30 and TRBJ2-1 provide the parts outside the CDR3, is SQTIHQWPATLVQPVGSPLSLECTVEGTSNPNLYWYRQAAGRGLQLLFYSVGIGQISSEVPQNLSASRPQDRQFILSSKKLLLSDSGFYLCAWVGSTFNEQFFGPGTRLTVL.

The chain is built from TRBV12-5 and TRBJ1-1; D not resolved. CDR3 size: 12 residues. Germline V CDR1 and CDR2: LGHNT, FRNRAP. The V end was cut by 4 bases, the J end by 6 bases, with 9 bases between. The CDR3 DNA follows: TGTGCTAGTGGTTCTTCGTGGGCTGAAGCTTTCTTT. Translation: CASGSSWAEAFF.

The chain links TRBV7-9 to TRBJ1-1; D is possibly TRBD1 (5 bases). The germline V and J ends were trimmed by 3 bases and 1 base, with 9 bases remaining between them. Germline CDR1 reads SEHNR; CDR2 reads FQNEAQ (reference sequence). CDR3 length equals 14 residues. CDR3 residues: CASSLGGKNTEAFF. The CDR3 DNA sequence: TGTGCCAGCAGCTTGGGGGGGAAGAACACTGAAGCTTTCTTT.

As for this clone: Other DNA sequences in the same sample also yield this CDR3. The chain has TRBV4-1 and TRBJ1-1; D gene uncertain. The CDR3 has 12 amino acids. Trimming took off 0 bases at V and 2 bases at J, with 1 base between the two ends. The V gene's germline CDR1 is MGHRA and CDR2 YSYEKL. The CDR3 nucleotides read TGCGCCAGCAGCCAAGACAACACTGAAGCTTTCTTT. It yields the protein CASSQDNTEAFF.

The gene calls are TRBV9 and TRBJ2-7; 10 nucleotides line up with TRBD2. Germline-derived CDR1 and CDR2 are SGDLS and YYNGEE. V shed 0 bases, J shed 4 bases, and the junction held 7 bases outside the gene matches. The CDR3 runs to 16 residues. The chain's CDR3 is CASSVAASGSLYEQYF. In DNA, the CDR3 is TGTGCCAGCAGCGTAGCGGCTAGCGGGAGTCTGTACGAGCAGTACTTC. The whole variable domain, remainder taken from reference TRBV9 and TRBJ2-7, is DSGVTQTPKHLITATGQRVTLRCSPRSGDLSVYWYQQSLDQGLQFLIQYYNGEERAKGNILERFSAQQFPDLHSELNLSSLELGDSALYFCASSVAASGSLYEQYFGPGTRLTVT.

The rearrangement uses TRBV5-1 and TRBJ2-3, with 11 nucleotides matching TRBD2. This CDR3 spans 17 amino acids. After removal of 2 bases from V and 3 bases from J, the junction contained 8 bases not matched to a gene. From germline, CDR1 is SGHRS and CDR2 YFSETQ. The CDR3 nucleotides read TGCGCCAGCAGCTTCTTAGCGGGAGGGCCTTGGACAGATACGCAGTATTTT. It specifies CASSFLAGGPWTDTQYF. Drawing the rest from reference TRBV5-1 and TRBJ2-3, the complete variable domain is KAGVTQTPRYLIKTRGQQVTLSCSPISGHRSVSWYQQTPGQGLQFLFEYFSETQRNKGNFPGRFSGRQFSNSRSEMNVSTLELGDSALYLCASSFLAGGPWTDTQYFGPGTRLTVL.

As to this clone: The junction differs from germline at one of its ends, possibly a read error. The chain carries TRBV13 and TRBJ1-4, with 8 bases lining up with TRBD1. Per germline, CDR1 PRHDT and CDR2 FYEKMQ (reference sequence). There are 14 residues in the CDR3. CDR3 bases: TGTGCCAGCAGCGTAGGGACAGGAAATGAAAAACTGTTTTTT. Encoded protein: CASSVGTGNEKLFF.

The chain recombines TRBV5-1 with TRBJ2-7; D not certain. The CDR3 is 13 residues long. CDR1 is SGHRS, CDR2 YFSETQ, per germline. Trimming stripped 0 bases from V and 7 bases from J, with 11 bases between. The CDR3 DNA reads as TGCGCCAGCAGCTTGGGCTGGGCTGGGGAGCAGTACTTC. This codes for CASSLGWAGEQYF. Full variable domain (missing parts from reference TRBV5-1 and TRBJ2-7): KAGVTQTPRYLIKTRGQQVTLSCSPISGHRSVSWYQQTPGQGLQFLFEYFSETQRNKGNFPGRFSGRQFSNSRSEMNVSTLELGDSALYLCASSLGWAGEQYFGPGTRLTVT.